These 16 T cell receptor beta chains were sequenced from one sample in a study of blood T cell repertoires in COVID-19. TCRdb's table, derived via immunoSEQ multiplex PCR, lists solely in-frame clones and lacks some. This table holds 250,000 or so clones, 65% to 90% found once. Sequenced input: peripheral blood. These receptors all stem from a man aged 40-50 years who had recovered from COVID-19.

The chain employs TRBV6-5 and TRBJ2-7; 7 nucleotides agree with TRBD1. CDR3 length: 14 amino acids. The J segment lost 3 bases and the V segment lost 6 bases, leaving 8 bases of the junction unmatched. CDR1 is MNHEY and CDR2 is SVGAGI in the germline V gene. The CDR3, as DNA: TGTGCCAGCAGGCGTCCAGGGGGTGTCTACGAGCAGTACTTC. Translating gives CASRRPGGVYEQYF.

This chain connects TRBV7-2 to TRBJ1-1, with no clear D. The germline gives CDR1 SGHTA, CDR2 FQGNSA. V lost 5 bases, J lost 1 base, and 11 bases lay in between. This CDR3 region has 14 residues. CDR3 region: CASSPRFGNTEAFF. The CDR3 DNA follows: TGTGCCAGCAGCCCCCGGTTTGGGAACACTGAAGCTTTCTTT.

The chain couples TRBV5-1 to TRBJ2-5, with 9 bases identical to TRBD2. The germline V gene encodes CDR1 SGHRS and CDR2 YFSETQ. This CDR3 region has 15 residues. V shed 1 base and J 1 base; nucleotides not matched to a gene: 2. The DNA for the CDR3 is TGCGCCAGCAGCTTGTCACTAGCGGGCCAAGAGACCCAGTACTTC. It specifies CASSLSLAGQETQYF. The whole variable domain, filled in from reference TRBV5-1 and TRBJ2-5, reads KAGVTQTPRYLIKTRGQQVTLSCSPISGHRSVSWYQQTPGQGLQFLFEYFSETQRNKGNFPGRFSGRQFSNSRSEMNVSTLELGDSALYLCASSLSLAGQETQYFGPGTRLLVL.

The chain is built from TRBV18 and TRBJ1-1; 7 bases match TRBD1. V shed 4 bases and J 1 base; nucleotides not matched to a gene: 9. The CDR3 contains 16 residues. CDR1 KGHSH and CDR2 LQKENI come from the germline V gene. DNA for the CDR3: TGTGCCAGCTCACGTCCCGGGACAGTGGGGAACACTGAAGCTTTCTTT. Translation gives CASSRPGTVGNTEAFF.

The sample holds one count of this clone. The chain is built from TRBV29-1 and TRBJ2-5; D might be TRBD2 (6 bases). Germline CDR1 is SQVTM and CDR2 is ANQGSEA. The CDR3 loop spans 13 amino acids. Trimming took 7 bases from V and 5 from J, leaving 17 bases between them. The CDR3 loop reads CSATPNREETQYF. CDR3 bases: TGCAGCGCCACACCAAACCGGGAGGAGACCCAGTACTTC.

The count of this clone is one. At one end the junction does not follow the germline gene, possibly because of a read error. V and J are TRBV7-7 and TRBJ2-7; D gene uncertain. Germline CDR1 reads SSHAT; CDR2 reads FNYEAQ (reference sequence). CDR3 size: 13 residues. The CDR3 nucleotides read TGTGCTAGCAGCTCTGGCCTTTTGAACGAGCAGTACTTC. Protein sequence: CASSSGLLNEQYF.

The chain couples TRBV27 to TRBJ2-1; TRBD2 matches at 9 bases. The CDR3 runs to 14 residues. V gave up 3 bases and J gave up 9 bases; unmatched junction bases: 6. Germline V gene lookup returns CDR1 MNHEY and CDR2 SMNVEV (reference sequence). The CDR3 spells CASSLRGGRGEQFF. The CDR3 DNA follows: TGTGCCAGCAGTTTGCGGGGGGGCCGAGGTGAGCAGTTCTTC.

This chain joins TRBV5-4 and TRBJ1-2, with 8 bases lining up with TRBD1. The V gene's germline CDR1 is SGHNT and CDR2 YYREEE (reference sequence). V lost 3 bases to trimming and J lost 8 bases; unmatched junction nucleotides: 3. The CDR3 is made up of 12 amino acids. CDR3 sequence (DNA): TGTGCCAGCAGCTGGGCAGGGGGCGGCTACACCTTC. Translated, it gives CASSWAGGGYTF.

The chain carries TRBV16 and TRBJ2-5; D is possibly TRBD1 (6 bases). The CDR3 covers 13 residues. V was cut by 5 bases and J by 4 bases, with 11 bases left in between. CDR1 is KGHSY and CDR2 is FQNENV in the germline V gene. The CDR3 loop reads CASSSQGAETQYF. The CDR3, as DNA: TGTGCCAGCAGCTCACAGGGTGCAGAGACCCAGTACTTC.

The chain employs TRBV6-5 and TRBJ2-2; TRBD1 aligns across 8 bases. CDR1 is MNHEY, CDR2 SVGAGI, per germline. Trimming at V came to 5 bases and at J to 5 bases, leaving 1 base not matched to a gene. The CDR3 loop spans 13 amino acids. The CDR3 is CASSRQGTGELFF. The CDR3 DNA reads TGTGCCAGCAGTCGACAGGGGACCGGGGAGCTGTTTTTT.

The genes are TRBV19 and TRBJ2-1, with D tentatively TRBD2 (5 bases). From germline, CDR1 is LNHDA and CDR2 SQIVND (reference sequence). This CDR3 spans 15 amino acids. Deletions cut 2 bases from V and 3 bases from J, with 11 bases between. The CDR3 is CASSILSSGYNEQFF. Here the CDR3 DNA reads TGTGCCAGTAGTATATTATCAAGCGGCTACAATGAGCAGTTCTTC.

This rearrangement joins TRBV5-1 to TRBJ2-3, with 7 bases identical to TRBD2. V lost 7 bases to trimming and J lost 1 base; unmatched junction nucleotides: 0. The CDR3 is 12 amino acids. In germline, CDR1 is SGHRS, CDR2 YFSETQ. The DNA for the CDR3 is TGCGCCAGCGGGAGGGGCACAGATACGCAGTATTTT. This sequence encodes CASGRGTDTQYF. The full variable domain, with the rest looked up from reference TRBV5-1 and TRBJ2-3, is KAGVTQTPRYLIKTRGQQVTLSCSPISGHRSVSWYQQTPGQGLQFLFEYFSETQRNKGNFPGRFSGRQFSNSRSEMNVSTLELGDSALYLCASGRGTDTQYFGPGTRLTVL.

V and J are TRBV9 and TRBJ2-1; 7 bases match TRBD2. This CDR3 region has 17 residues. Germline loops: CDR1 SGDLS, CDR2 YYNGEE. The V gene end was trimmed by 0 bases and the J gene end by 0 bases; junction bases not matched to a gene: 6. The CDR3: CASSVGLAVSSYNEQFF. In nucleotides, the CDR3 is TGTGCCAGCAGCGTAGGGCTAGCGGTCAGCTCCTACAATGAGCAGTTCTTC. The entire variable domain, with the rest obtained from reference TRBV9 and TRBJ2-1, is as follows: DSGVTQTPKHLITATGQRVTLRCSPRSGDLSVYWYQQSLDQGLQFLIQYYNGEERAKGNILERFSAQQFPDLHSELNLSSLELGDSALYFCASSVGLAVSSYNEQFFGPGTRLTVL.

The V call is TRBV18, the J call TRBJ1-3, with TRBD1 as a possible D gene (6 bases). The germline V gene has CDR1 KGHSH and CDR2 LQKENI. Deletions cut 2 bases from V and 8 bases from J, with 13 bases between. The CDR3 covers 14 residues. The CDR3 DNA follows: TGTGCCAGCTCACCAAGACAGGCCTCGGACACCATATATTTT. Translating gives CASSPRQASDTIYF.

About this clone: The identical CDR3 is also encoded by other nucleotide sequences in the sample. This chain uses TRBV7-2 with TRBJ1-1; D remains unclear. V dropped 1 base and J dropped 1 base, with 7 bases sitting between them. The length of the CDR3 is 14 residues. Germline V lookup: CDR1 SGHTA, CDR2 FQGNSA. Here the CDR3 DNA reads TGTGCCAGCAGCTTAGGTCGGGGGAACACTGAAGCTTTCTTT. This translates into CASSLGRGNTEAFF. The whole variable domain, remainder taken from reference TRBV7-2 and TRBJ1-1, is GAGVSQSPSNKVTEKGKDVELRCDPISGHTALYWYRQSLGQGLEFLIYFQGNSAPDKSGLPSDRFSAERTGGSVSTLTIQRTQQEDSAVYLCASSLGRGNTEAFFGQGTRLTVV.

The CDR3 loop reads CSASRTGAYNEQFF. The CDR3 region has the DNA TGCAGTGCTAGTAGGACAGGCGCGTACAATGAGCAGTTCTTC. V is TRBV20-1 and J is TRBJ2-1; 7 bases line up with TRBD1. The CDR3 totals 14 residues. After removal of 3 bases from V and 4 bases from J, the junction contained 6 bases not matched to a gene. Germline V CDR1 and CDR2: DFQATT, SNEGSKA (reference sequence).